This TCR beta chain was documented in a study of T cell repertoires in cytomegalovirus infection. Comments on this clonotype: Its antigen is unidentified.

TCRdb recomputed calls from the reads with MiXCR, one row per CDR3 protein. This table has some 800,000 distinct CDR3 sequences, approximately 32% appearing once. Germline V gives CDR1 MNHGY, CDR2 SAAAGT. V was cut by 2 bases and J by 7 bases, with 14 bases left in between. This CDR3 region has 15 residues. The sample consisted of cultured CD8+ T cells from PBMCs, taken from culture after CMV antigen stimulation. The receptor was derived from a human donor in good health (CMV status not recorded). Some clones in this sample may be carry-over from other donors' samples. The chain carries TRBV6-8 and TRBJ2-2; either TRBD1 or TRBD2 may fit D (5 bases each). This CDR3 reads CASSYLPEGNGELFF. CDR3 DNA: TGTGCCAGCAGTTACCTCCCAGAGGGGAACGGGGAGCTGTTTTTT.